These 21 T cell receptor beta chains came from one sample sequenced in a study of graft-versus-host responses after intestinal transplantation. Data came from immunoSEQ multiplex PCR; TCRdb stores just in-frame clones and leaves some out. The sample has about 110,000 clones, about 92% seen once. Their antigens are not known. Sequences were derived from unstimulated CD4+ T cells sorted from spleen or lymph node cells, sampled before transplant. Receptor source: a human donor who was the organ donor for an intestinal transplant.

This clone was recorded only once. This chain joins TRBV29-1 and TRBJ2-2, with D perhaps matching TRBD2 (6 bases). V lost 0 bases to trimming and J lost 9 bases, with 14 bases between them. The V gene's germline CDR1 is SQVTM and CDR2 ANQGSEA. This CDR3 has 14 amino acids. CDR3 in amino acids: CSVEDSRGTRELFF. CDR3 coding DNA: TGCAGCGTTGAAGATTCTCGCGGGACGAGGGAGCTGTTTTTT.

The chain combines TRBV7-9 with TRBJ1-6; unclear D gene. The CDR3 has 13 amino acids. In germline, CDR1 is SEHNR, CDR2 FQNEAQ (reference sequence). V lost 2 bases to trimming and J lost 10 bases, with 9 bases between them. CDR3 amino acids: CASSLIRNSPLHF. The CDR3 region has the DNA TGTGCCAGCAGCTTAATCAGGAACTCACCCCTCCACTTT.

The V call is TRBV6-6, the J call TRBJ2-7; a weak D match, TRBD1 (5 bases). V was trimmed by 0 bases and J by 3 bases, leaving 9 bases between them. The V gene's germline CDR1 is MNHNY and CDR2 SVGAGI (reference sequence). This CDR3 spans 14 amino acids. The CDR3 region has the DNA TGTGCCAGCAGTTACTCGGTGGACAACTACGAGCAGTACTTC. Translating it yields CASSYSVDNYEQYF.

The gene calls are TRBV10-3 and TRBJ2-1; D unclear. V was pared by 0 bases and J by 3 bases, with 9 bases between. CDR1 and CDR2 from the germline V gene are ENHRY and SYGVKD. The CDR3 has 15 amino acids. CDR3 amino acids: CAISESVAVYNEQFF. As DNA, the CDR3 is TGTGCCATCAGTGAGTCGGTGGCGGTCTACAATGAGCAGTTCTTC.

This clone was picked up one time. The chain joins TRBV28 to TRBJ2-1; 7 bases line up with TRBD2. This CDR3 has 17 amino acids. V lost 5 bases, J lost 4 bases, and 14 bases stayed unmatched. CDR1 is MDHEN and CDR2 is SYDVKM in the germline V gene. The CDR3 DNA reads as TGTGCCAGCAGTACGACTCAGGAAGCGGGGCATTACAATGAGCAGTTCTTC. This codes for CASSTTQEAGHYNEQFF.

The V and J genes are TRBV10-1 and TRBJ2-1; either TRBD1 or TRBD2 may supply D (6 bases each). V dropped 4 bases and J dropped 5 bases, with 15 bases sitting between them. This CDR3 has 15 amino acids. Germline values: CDR1 WNHNN, CDR2 SYGVQD (reference sequence). CDR3 sequence (DNA): TGCGCCAGCAGTGGGGGGGCGGTATTTGACAATGAGCAGTTCTTC. Its protein product is CASSGGAVFDNEQFF.

The J gene is TRBJ1-1, the V gene TRBV6-1; no reliable D call. V shed 8 bases and J shed 10 bases, with 17 bases lying between them. Germline loops: CDR1 MNHNS, CDR2 SASEGT. The CDR3 totals 12 residues. CDR3 DNA: TGTGCCAGCCACTCGCCAAACGGGAGAGCTTTCTTT. Its protein is CASHSPNGRAFF.

The CDR3 sequence is CASSWGQGLAEQYF. Written as DNA, the CDR3 is TGTGCCAGCAGCTGGGGTCAGGGGCTTGCCGAGCAGTACTTC. The rearrangement joins TRBV11-2 to TRBJ2-7, with a tentative D call TRBD1 (6 bases). Looked up from germline, CDR1 is SGHAT and CDR2 is FQNNGV. The V end lost 4 bases, the J end lost 6 bases, and 16 bases lay between the germline ends. CDR3 length equals 14 residues.

The gene calls are TRBV6-1 and TRBJ2-7; weak D call: TRBD2 (7 bases). V shed 11 bases and J shed 0 bases, with 20 bases lying between them. This CDR3 has 15 amino acids. The germline V gene encodes CDR1 MNHNS and CDR2 SASEGT. In nucleotides, the CDR3 is TGTGCCGGATGGGAGGGACACCTGAGCTCCTACGAGCAGTACTTC. It specifies CAGWEGHLSSYEQYF.

This clone is a singleton in its sample. The rearrangement links TRBV2 to TRBJ2-1; D unclear. The CDR3 is 15 amino acids. The germline gives CDR1 SNHLY, CDR2 FYNNEI. Between the trimmed V and J ends, which lost 10 bases and 0 bases, there was a span of 16 bases. The CDR3 sequence is CATDPVPGSYNEQFF. The CDR3 nucleotides are TGTGCCACCGACCCCGTCCCCGGCTCCTACAATGAGCAGTTCTTC. The full variable domain, with the rest looked up from reference TRBV2 and TRBJ2-1, is EPEVTQTPSHQVTQMGQEVILRCVPISNHLYFYWYRQILGQKVEFLVSFYNNEISEKSEIFDDQFSVERPDGSNFTLKIRSTKLEDSAMYFCATDPVPGSYNEQFFGPGTRLTVL.

On this clone: Other DNA sequences in this specimen translate into the identical CDR3. The genes are TRBV2 and TRBJ2-2; D ambiguous. Between the trimmed V and J ends, which lost 1 base and 4 bases, there was a span of 13 bases. Germline CDR1 SNHLY, CDR2 FYNNEI. This CDR3 region has 16 residues. CDR3 residues: CASSEDYSWVTGELFF. The CDR3 bases are TGTGCCAGCAGTGAAGACTACTCTTGGGTCACCGGGGAGCTGTTTTTT.

The chain has TRBV6-5 and TRBJ1-1; no reliable D call. Trimming shortened V by 0 bases and J by 1 base, and 3 bases separated the two germline ends. Germline assignment: CDR1 MNHEY and CDR2 SVGAGI. The CDR3 loop spans 13 amino acids. The chain's CDR3 is CASSYSQNTEAFF. The CDR3 DNA reads as TGTGCCAGCAGTTACTCACAGAACACTGAAGCTTTCTTT.

The CDR3 sequence is CASIGEIEAFF. CDR3 nucleotide sequence: TGTGCCAGCATCGGAGAAATTGAAGCTTTCTTT. The chain couples TRBV2 to TRBJ1-1; D uncertain. Germline loops: CDR1 SNHLY, CDR2 FYNNEI. Trimming removed 7 bases at V and 7 bases at J, with 10 bases between. The CDR3 totals 11 residues. The full variable domain, in which reference TRBV2 and TRBJ1-1 provide the parts outside the CDR3, is EPEVTQTPSHQVTQMGQEVILRCVPISNHLYFYWYRQILGQKVEFLVSFYNNEISEKSEIFDDQFSVERPDGSNFTLKIRSTKLEDSAMYFCASIGEIEAFFGQGTRLTVV.

The chain recombines TRBV6-5 with TRBJ2-7, with unresolved D. The CDR3 has 15 residues. In germline, CDR1 is MNHEY, CDR2 SVGAGI. The V and J ends lost 2 bases and 0 bases respectively, with 11 bases between them. This CDR3 reads CASSYGRGSSYEQYF. For the CDR3, the DNA is TGTGCCAGCAGTTACGGGCGCGGAAGCTCCTACGAGCAGTACTTC.

The V gene is TRBV6-1, the J gene TRBJ1-2; D remains ambiguous. This CDR3 spans 11 amino acids. Germline lookup yields CDR1 MNHNS and CDR2 SASEGT. Trimming shortened V by 7 bases and J by 2 bases, and 5 bases separated the two germline ends. CDR3 region: CASTSNYGYTF. CDR3 nucleotides: TGTGCCAGCACATCAAACTATGGCTACACCTTC.

The chain recombines TRBV30 with TRBJ1-3, with D maybe TRBD1 (5 bases). The V end was cut by 4 bases, the J end by 0 bases, with 10 bases between. CDR1 and CDR2 from the germline V gene are GTSNPN and SVGIG (reference sequence). CDR3 length: 14 amino acids. CDR3 DNA: TGTGCCTGGACTTTTGGGGGCTCTGGAAACACCATATATTTT. This encodes CAWTFGGSGNTIYF.

The genes are TRBV2 and TRBJ1-2; TRBD1 matches at 11 bases. V lost 6 bases, J lost 8 bases, and 8 bases stayed unmatched. Germline values: CDR1 SNHLY, CDR2 FYNNEI. The CDR3 contains 14 residues. CDR3 bases: TGTGCCAGCAGCCGAGGACAGGGGGCGGGAGGCTACACCTTC. Translating gives CASSRGQGAGGYTF.

The rearrangement joins TRBV25-1 to TRBJ2-7; TRBD2 might be the D (5 bases). V lost 3 bases to trimming and J lost 9 bases, with 15 bases between them. The CDR3 consists of 13 residues. CDR1 is MGHDK and CDR2 is SYGVNS in the germline V gene. DNA of the CDR3: TGTGCCAGCAGTGATGAGGGTCCAGTCGGGCAGTACTTC. Translating gives CASSDEGPVGQYF.

This chain links TRBV30 with TRBJ2-7; D uncertain. The V gene lost 1 base and the J gene lost 1 base, with 5 bases spanning the gap. Germline values: CDR1 GTSNPN, CDR2 SVGIG (reference sequence). The CDR3 sequence is 12 residues long. CDR3 in amino acids: CAWSAGSYEQYF. The CDR3 DNA follows: TGTGCCTGGAGTGCTGGGTCCTACGAGCAGTACTTC.

This clone was seen just once. The rearrangement links TRBV10-3 to TRBJ2-7; D possibly matches TRBD1 or TRBD2 (5 bases each). The germline gives CDR1 ENHRY, CDR2 SYGVKD. Trimming shortened V by 4 bases and J by 3 bases, and 16 bases separated the two germline ends. The CDR3 runs to 15 residues. CDR3 nucleotides: TGTGCCATCAGTGCAATTCACGGGGCTTACTACGAGCAGTACTTC. This gives the protein CAISAIHGAYYEQYF.

The chain employs TRBV28 and TRBJ2-2; 8 bases are shared with TRBD1. The germline V gene has CDR1 MDHEN and CDR2 SYDVKM. J was trimmed by 7 bases and V by 6 bases; bases with no gene match: 7. The CDR3 covers 14 residues. CDR3 sequence (DNA): TGTGCCAGCAGGAAACAGGGGGTCGACGGGGAGCTGTTTTTT. Protein sequence: CASRKQGVDGELFF.